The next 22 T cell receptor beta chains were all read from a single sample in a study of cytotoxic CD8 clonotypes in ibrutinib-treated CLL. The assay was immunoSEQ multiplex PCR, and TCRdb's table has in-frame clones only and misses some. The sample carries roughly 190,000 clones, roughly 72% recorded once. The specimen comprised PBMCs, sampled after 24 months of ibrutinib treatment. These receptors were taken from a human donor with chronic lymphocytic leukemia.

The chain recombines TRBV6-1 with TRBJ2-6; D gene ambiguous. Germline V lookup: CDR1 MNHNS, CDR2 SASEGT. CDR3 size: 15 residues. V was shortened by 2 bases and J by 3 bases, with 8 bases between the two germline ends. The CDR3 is CASSESGFGANVLTF. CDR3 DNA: TGTGCCAGCAGTGAATCGGGTTTTGGGGCCAACGTCCTGACTTTC.

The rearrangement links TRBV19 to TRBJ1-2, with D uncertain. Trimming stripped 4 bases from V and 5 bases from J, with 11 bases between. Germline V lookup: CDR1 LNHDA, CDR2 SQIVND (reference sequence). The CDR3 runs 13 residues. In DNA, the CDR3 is TGTGCCAGTAGTAGAGGTCCTGGGTATGGCTACACCTTC. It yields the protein CASSRGPGYGYTF.

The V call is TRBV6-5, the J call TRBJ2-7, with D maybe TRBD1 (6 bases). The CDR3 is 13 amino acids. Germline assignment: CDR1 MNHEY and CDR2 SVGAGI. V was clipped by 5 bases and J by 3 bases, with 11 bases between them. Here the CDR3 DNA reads TGTGCCAGCAGTCTACGACAGGTCTACGAGCAGTACTTC. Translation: CASSLRQVYEQYF.

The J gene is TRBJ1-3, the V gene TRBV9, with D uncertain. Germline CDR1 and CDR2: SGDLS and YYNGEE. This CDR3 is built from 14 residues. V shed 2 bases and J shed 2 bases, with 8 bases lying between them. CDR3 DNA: TGTGCCAGCAGCGTTCTAGGACCTGGAAACACCATATATTTT. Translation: CASSVLGPGNTIYF. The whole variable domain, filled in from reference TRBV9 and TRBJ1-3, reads DSGVTQTPKHLITATGQRVTLRCSPRSGDLSVYWYQQSLDQGLQFLIQYYNGEERAKGNILERFSAQQFPDLHSELNLSSLELGDSALYFCASSVLGPGNTIYFGEGSWLTVV.

The CDR3 region is CAWMGQAGEAFF. CDR3 bases: TGTGCCTGGATGGGACAGGCAGGTGAAGCTTTCTTT. The rearrangement uses TRBV30 and TRBJ1-1; 8 positions agree with TRBD1. Trimming at V came to 4 bases and at J to 7 bases, leaving 5 bases not matched to a gene. CDR1 is GTSNPN and CDR2 is SVGIG in the germline V gene (reference sequence). CDR3 length: 12 residues. The full variable domain, in which reference TRBV30 and TRBJ1-1 provide the parts outside the CDR3, is SQTIHQWPATLVQPVGSPLSLECTVEGTSNPNLYWYRQAAGRGLQLLFYSVGIGQISSEVPQNLSASRPQDRQFILSSKKLLLSDSGFYLCAWMGQAGEAFFGQGTRLTVV.

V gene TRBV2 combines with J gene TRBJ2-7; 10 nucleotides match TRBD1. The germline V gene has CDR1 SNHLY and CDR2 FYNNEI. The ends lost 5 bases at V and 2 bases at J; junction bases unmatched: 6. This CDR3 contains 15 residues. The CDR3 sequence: CASSLDRGSTYEQYF. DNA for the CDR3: TGTGCCAGCAGTTTGGACAGGGGGTCTACCTACGAGCAGTACTTC.

CDR3 coding DNA: TGTGCCAGCAGCCCTACGAACACCGGGGAGCTGTTTTTT. Translating gives CASSPTNTGELFF. V usage is TRBV9 and J usage is TRBJ2-2; no firm D call. Trimming took off 4 bases at V and 0 bases at J, with 4 bases between the two ends. Germline lookup yields CDR1 SGDLS and CDR2 YYNGEE. The CDR3 runs 13 residues.

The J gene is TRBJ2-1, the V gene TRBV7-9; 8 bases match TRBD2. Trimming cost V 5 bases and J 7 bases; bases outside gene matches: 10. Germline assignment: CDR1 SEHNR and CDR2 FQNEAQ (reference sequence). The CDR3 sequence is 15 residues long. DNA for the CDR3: TGTGCCAGCAGCCTCCCGGGACTAGTATCTAATGAGCAGTTCTTC. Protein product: CASSLPGLVSNEQFF.

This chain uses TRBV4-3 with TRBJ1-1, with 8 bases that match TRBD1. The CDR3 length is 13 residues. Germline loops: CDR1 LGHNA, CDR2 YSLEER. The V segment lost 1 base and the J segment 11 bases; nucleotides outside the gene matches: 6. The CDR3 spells CASSQGQGSGAFF. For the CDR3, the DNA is TGCGCCAGCAGCCAAGGACAGGGGTCTGGGGCTTTCTTT.

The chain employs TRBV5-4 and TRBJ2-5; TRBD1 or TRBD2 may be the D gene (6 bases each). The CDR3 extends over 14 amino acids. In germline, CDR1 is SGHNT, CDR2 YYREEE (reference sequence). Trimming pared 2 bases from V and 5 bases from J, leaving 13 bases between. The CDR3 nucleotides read TGTGCCAGCAGCTTTAGAACAGGGAGGGAGACCCAGTACTTC. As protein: CASSFRTGRETQYF.

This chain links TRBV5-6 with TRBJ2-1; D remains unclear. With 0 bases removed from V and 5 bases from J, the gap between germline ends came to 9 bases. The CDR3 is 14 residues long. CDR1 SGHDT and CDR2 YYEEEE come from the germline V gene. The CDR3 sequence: CASSLVRQDNEQFF. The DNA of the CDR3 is TGTGCCAGCAGCTTGGTTAGGCAGGACAATGAGCAGTTCTTC.

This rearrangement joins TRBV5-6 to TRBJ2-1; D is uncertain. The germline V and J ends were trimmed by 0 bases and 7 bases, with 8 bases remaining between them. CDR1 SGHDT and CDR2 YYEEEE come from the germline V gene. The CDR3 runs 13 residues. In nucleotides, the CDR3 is TGTGCCAGCAGCTTGGGACTTCTAAATGAGCAGTTCTTC. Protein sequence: CASSLGLLNEQFF.

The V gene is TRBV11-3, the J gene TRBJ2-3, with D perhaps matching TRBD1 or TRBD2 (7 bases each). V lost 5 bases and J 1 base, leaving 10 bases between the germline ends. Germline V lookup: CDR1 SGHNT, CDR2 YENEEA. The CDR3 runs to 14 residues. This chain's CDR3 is CASSPGGGTDTQYF. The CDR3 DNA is TGTGCCAGCAGCCCAGGGGGGGGCACAGATACGCAGTATTTT.

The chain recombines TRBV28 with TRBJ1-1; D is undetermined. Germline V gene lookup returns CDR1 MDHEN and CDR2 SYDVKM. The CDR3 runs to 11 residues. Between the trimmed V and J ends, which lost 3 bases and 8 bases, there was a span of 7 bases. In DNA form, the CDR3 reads TGTGCCAGCAGTTTTAGCCGAGAAGCTTTCTTT. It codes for CASSFSREAFF.

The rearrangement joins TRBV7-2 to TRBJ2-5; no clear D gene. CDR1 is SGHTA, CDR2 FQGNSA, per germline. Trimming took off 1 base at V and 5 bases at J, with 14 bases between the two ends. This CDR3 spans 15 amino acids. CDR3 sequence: CASSLEGDLGETQYF. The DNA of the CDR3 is TGTGCCAGCAGCTTAGAGGGTGACTTGGGGGAGACCCAGTACTTC. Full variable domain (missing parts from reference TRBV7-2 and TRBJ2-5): GAGVSQSPSNKVTEKGKDVELRCDPISGHTALYWYRQSLGQGLEFLIYFQGNSAPDKSGLPSDRFSAERTGGSVSTLTIQRTQQEDSAVYLCASSLEGDLGETQYFGPGTRLLVL.

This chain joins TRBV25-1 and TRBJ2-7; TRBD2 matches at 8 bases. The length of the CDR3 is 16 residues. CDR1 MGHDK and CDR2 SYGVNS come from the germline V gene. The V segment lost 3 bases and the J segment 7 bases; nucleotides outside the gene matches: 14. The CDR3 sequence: CASSEPGGSGVREQYF. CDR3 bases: TGTGCCAGCAGTGAGCCCGGGGGTAGCGGGGTGCGGGAGCAGTACTTC.

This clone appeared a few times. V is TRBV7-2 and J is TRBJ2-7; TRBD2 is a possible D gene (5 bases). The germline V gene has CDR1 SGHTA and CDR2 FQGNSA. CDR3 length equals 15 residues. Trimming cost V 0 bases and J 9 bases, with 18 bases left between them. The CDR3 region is CASSLASWEIGGQYF. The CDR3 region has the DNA TGTGCCAGCAGCTTAGCCTCCTGGGAGATTGGCGGGCAGTACTTC. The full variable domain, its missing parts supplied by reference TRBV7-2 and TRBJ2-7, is GAGVSQSPSNKVTEKGKDVELRCDPISGHTALYWYRQSLGQGLEFLIYFQGNSAPDKSGLPSDRFSAERTGGSVSTLTIQRTQQEDSAVYLCASSLASWEIGGQYFGPGTRLTVT.

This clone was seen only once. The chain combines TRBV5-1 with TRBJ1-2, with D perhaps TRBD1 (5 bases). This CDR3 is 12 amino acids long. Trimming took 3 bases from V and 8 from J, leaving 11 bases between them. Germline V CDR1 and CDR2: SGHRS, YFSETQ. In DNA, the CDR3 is TGCGCCAGCAGCTCCCAGGGAGGCGGCTACACCTTC. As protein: CASSSQGGGYTF.

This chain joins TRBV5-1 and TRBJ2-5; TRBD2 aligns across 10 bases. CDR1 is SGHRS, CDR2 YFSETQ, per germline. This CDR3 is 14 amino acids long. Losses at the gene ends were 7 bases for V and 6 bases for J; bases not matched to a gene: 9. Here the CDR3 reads CASSFGTSAQTQYF. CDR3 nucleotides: TGCGCCAGCTCCTTTGGGACTAGCGCACAGACCCAGTACTTC.

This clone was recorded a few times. The CDR3 coding sequence is TGTGCCAGCAGCGTGAGGTGGAACACCGGGGAGCTGTTTTTT. This gives the protein CASSVRWNTGELFF. The chain uses TRBV9 and TRBJ2-2; D is unresolved. Germline loops: CDR1 SGDLS, CDR2 YYNGEE. The CDR3 has 14 residues. Trimming took off 2 bases at V and 1 base at J, with 6 bases between the two ends.

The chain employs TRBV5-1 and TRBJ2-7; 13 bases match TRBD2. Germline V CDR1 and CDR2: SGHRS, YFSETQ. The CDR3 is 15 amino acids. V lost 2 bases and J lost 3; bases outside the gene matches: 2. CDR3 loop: CASSLTSGRDYEQYF. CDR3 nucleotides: TGCGCCAGCAGCTTAACTAGCGGGAGGGACTACGAGCAGTACTTC.

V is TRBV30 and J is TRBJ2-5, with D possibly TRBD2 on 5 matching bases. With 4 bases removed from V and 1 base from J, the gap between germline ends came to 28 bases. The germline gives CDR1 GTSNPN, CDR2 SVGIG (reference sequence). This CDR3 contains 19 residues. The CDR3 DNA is TGTGCCTGGACGGGGAAGGGAAGGGAGCGGCCCCTAATCCAAGAGACCCAGTACTTC. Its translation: CAWTGKGRERPLIQETQYF.